Shown below are 4 T cell receptor beta chains from a single sample sequenced in a study of T cells in Graves' hyperthyroidism and ophthalmopathy. There were TCR beta CDR3 regions amplified from RNA transcripts. First-round RT-PCR targeting the TCR CDR3 was performed with the HTBI primer set. TCRdb processed the multiplex PCR reads anew with MiXCR; each CDR3 protein has one entry. This sample carries some 320,000 distinct CDR3 sequences, roughly 13% of them seen once, and the ten largest clones take 30% to 40%. Sequencing was carried out using blood. The origin of the receptors is a woman in her 40s with Graves' ophthalmopathy.

This clonotype was recorded at least ten times. This rearrangement joins TRBV7-9 to TRBJ1-2; maybe TRBD1 (6 bases). The CDR3 totals 12 residues. Germline values: CDR1 SEHNR, CDR2 FQNEAQ (reference sequence). Trimming cost V 7 bases and J 5 bases, with 11 bases left between them. In DNA, the CDR3 is TGTGCCAGCACCTCGACAGGTTATGGCTACACCTTC. Translated: CASTSTGYGYTF.

CDR3 nucleotide sequence: TGCAGTGCGGATAGGACAGGGGGCAGGGAACTGTTTTTT. Protein: CSADRTGGRELFF. This chain links TRBV20-1 with TRBJ1-4; the match to TRBD1 covers 11 bases. V lost 6 bases and J lost 12; bases outside the gene matches: 9. Germline lookup yields CDR1 DFQATT and CDR2 SNEGSKA (reference sequence). The CDR3 spans 13 residues.

The rearrangement joins TRBV18 to TRBJ2-5, with D possibly TRBD2 on 5 matching bases. CDR1 is KGHSH, CDR2 LQKENI, per germline. V was cut by 3 bases and J by 2 bases, with 10 bases left in between. The length of the CDR3 is 14 residues. The CDR3 is CASSPLRGQETQYF. DNA of the CDR3: TGTGCCAGCTCACCTTTACGGGGACAAGAGACCCAGTACTTC. Using reference TRBV18 and TRBJ2-5 for the parts outside the CDR3, the full variable domain is NAGVMQNPRHLVRRRGQEARLRCSPMKGHSHVYWYRQLPEEGLKFMVYLQKENIIDESGMPKERFSAEFPKEGPSILRIQQVVRGDSAAYFCASSPLRGQETQYFGPGTRLLVL.

In its sample, this clonotype was seen many times. CDR3 bases: TGTGCCAGCAGCTTACAGGGATCAGAGACCCAGTACTTC. This encodes CASSLQGSETQYF. The V gene is TRBV13, the J gene TRBJ2-5; D may be TRBD1 (5 bases). Germline V gene sequence: CDR1 PRHDT, CDR2 FYEKMQ (reference sequence). The CDR3 has 13 residues. Trimming removed 2 bases at V and 4 bases at J, with 8 bases between.